This T cell receptor (beta chain) is drawn from a study of vaccination and CD4 T cells after COVID-19. About the study: Every culture used as a control got a CEFX pool, an HIV-1 Nef pool, or no peptide.

Treatment: roughly 10-day PBMC culture with coronavirus spike peptide pools or control peptides (ViraFEST assay). It was on days 3 and 7 that half the medium was replaced with fresh IL-2 medium. The Oncomine TCR Beta short-read assay sequenced DNA from cultured CD4+ T cells. TCRdb reanalysed the PCR reads using MiXCR and keeps one entry per CDR3 protein. The repertoire holds 9,500 to 12,000 distinct CDR3 sequences, with roughly 25% as singletons. As regards this clonotype: The antigen remains unidentified.

The clonotype comes from a human donor who had recovered from COVID-19. Sequenced here: CD4+ T cells from blood, cultured in vitro, sampled after SARS-CoV-2 vaccination.

The CDR3 spells CASSTQDSFATEQYF. The CDR3 DNA reads TGTGCCAGCAGCACCCAGGACAGCTTTGCTACCGAGCAGTACTTC. This chain connects TRBV11-3 to TRBJ2-7; D is possibly TRBD1 (6 bases). This CDR3 region has 15 residues. The V end lost 5 bases, the J end lost 6 bases, and 20 bases lay between the germline ends. Germline CDR1 is SGHNT and CDR2 is YENEEA.